Shown below are 27 T cell receptor beta chains from a single sample sequenced in a study of cytomegalovirus exposure and HLA in healthy donors. This PCR relied on a set of 60 Vbeta primers and 13 Jbeta primers. Here immunoSEQ multiplex PCR was the method, and the copy in TCRdb shows in-frame clones only, minus some. The sample shows some 120,000 clones, around 80% of them seen only once. The sample was PBMCs. The receptors come from a young man in good health and CMV-seronegative.

On this clone itself: At the DNA level, this CDR3 is encoded by other sequences in the same sample as well. The V gene is TRBV5-1, the J gene TRBJ2-7, with TRBD1 matching 8 bases. Unmatched junction bases numbered 7, after V lost 5 bases and J lost 6 bases. Germline assignment: CDR1 SGHRS and CDR2 YFSETQ. This CDR3 has 13 residues. The CDR3 sequence: CASRIDRGGEQYF. Here the CDR3 DNA reads TGCGCCAGCAGGATTGACAGGGGTGGCGAGCAGTACTTC.

This clone has only one observation. The chain joins TRBV5-1 to TRBJ2-7; possible D gene TRBD1, 5 bases. V was pared by 2 bases and J by 6 bases, with 15 bases between. The length of the CDR3 is 14 residues. Germline CDR1 is SGHRS and CDR2 is YFSETQ. The DNA for the CDR3 is TGCGCCAGCAGCTTTCAGGGTCAGTTCTCCGAGCAGTACTTC. This sequence encodes CASSFQGQFSEQYF.

In this sample, this clone turned up a few times. CDR3 loop: CASSLAGGGRLGEQYV. The CDR3 coding sequence is TGTGCCAGCAGCTTGGCCGGTGGGGGACGACTAGGTGAGCAGTACGTC. This chain uses TRBV5-5 with TRBJ2-7, with D perhaps TRBD2 (6 bases). V gave up 0 bases and J gave up 7 bases, with 20 bases separating them. In germline, CDR1 is SGHKS, CDR2 YYEKEE (reference sequence). The CDR3 length is 16 residues.

V gene TRBV19 combines with J gene TRBJ2-7; possible D gene TRBD1, 6 bases. Looked up from germline, CDR1 is LNHDA and CDR2 is SQIVND (reference sequence). The CDR3 totals 15 residues. The V end was cut by 4 bases, the J end by 3 bases, with 16 bases between. CDR3 coding DNA: TGTGCCAGTAGTACCGAAGCAGGGGCTGTCTACGAGCAGTACTTC. It translates to CASSTEAGAVYEQYF.

The J gene is TRBJ1-2, the V gene TRBV30; 8 bases map to TRBD1. This CDR3 spans 13 amino acids. Germline V gives CDR1 GTSNPN, CDR2 SVGIG (reference sequence). J lost 3 bases, V lost 1 base, and 1 base had no gene match. CDR3 residues: CAWSETGDYGYTF. Written as DNA, the CDR3 is TGTGCCTGGAGTGAGACAGGGGACTATGGCTACACCTTC. Supplemented by reference TRBV30 and TRBJ1-2, the full variable domain reads SQTIHQWPATLVQPVGSPLSLECTVEGTSNPNLYWYRQAAGRGLQLLFYSVGIGQISSEVPQNLSASRPQDRQFILSSKKLLLSDSGFYLCAWSETGDYGYTFGSGTRLTVV.

The chain combines TRBV6-5 with TRBJ2-5; D gene uncertain. Germline V gene lookup returns CDR1 MNHEY and CDR2 SVGAGI. V was trimmed by 2 bases and J by 5 bases, leaving 6 bases between them. The CDR3 consists of 12 residues. The chain's CDR3 is CASSYARETQYF. Here the CDR3 DNA reads TGTGCCAGCAGTTACGCACGGGAGACCCAGTACTTC.

The chain recombines TRBV19 with TRBJ2-2; D is uncertain. Germline lookup yields CDR1 LNHDA and CDR2 SQIVND (reference sequence). This CDR3 has 15 amino acids. Trimming took off 7 bases at V and 0 bases at J, with 12 bases between the two ends. The CDR3 spells CASTPEISNTGELFF. Here the CDR3 DNA reads TGTGCCAGTACCCCCGAGATCTCGAACACCGGGGAGCTGTTTTTT.

Notes on this clone: Other DNA sequences in this sample translate to the same CDR3. The chain employs TRBV28 and TRBJ2-7; maybe TRBD1 (6 bases). Per germline, CDR1 MDHEN and CDR2 SYDVKM. Trimming removed 5 bases at V and 4 bases at J, with 12 bases between. CDR3 length: 13 residues. The CDR3 nucleotides are TGTGCCAGCAGTCCAGGACAGACATACGAGCAGTACTTC. This gives the protein CASSPGQTYEQYF.

The V call is TRBV30, the J call TRBJ2-7; the D gene is possibly TRBD2 (6 bases). The germline V gene has CDR1 GTSNPN and CDR2 SVGIG (reference sequence). Trimming removed 7 bases at V and 0 bases at J, with 22 bases between. The CDR3 totals 16 residues. For the CDR3, the DNA is TGTGCCTCTACCCCCACCCTTGGCGGGACCTCCTACGAGCAGTACTTC. Residues: CASTPTLGGTSYEQYF.

The rearrangement joins TRBV30 to TRBJ1-3; D not certain. This CDR3 region has 12 residues. CDR1 and CDR2 (germline): GTSNPN, SVGIG (reference sequence). V was cut by 0 bases and J by 7 bases, with 7 bases left in between. The CDR3 protein is CAWSVARNTIYF. CDR3 sequence (DNA): TGTGCCTGGAGTGTGGCGAGGAACACCATATATTTT.

The rearrangement uses TRBV28 and TRBJ1-1; TRBD1 matches 10 bases. CDR1 is MDHEN and CDR2 is SYDVKM in the germline V gene. The CDR3 is 15 residues long. J lost 5 bases, V lost 2 bases, and 5 bases had no gene match. The DNA for the CDR3 is TGTGCCAGCAGTTTAAGGGGACAGGGGATAACTGAAGCTTTCTTT. Its translation: CASSLRGQGITEAFF.

As for this clone: One end of the junction fails to match germline, which may point to a read error. This sequence joins TRBV7-9 and TRBJ1-3; D is unclear. The CDR3 is 16 amino acids. CDR1 SEHNR and CDR2 FQNEAQ come from the germline V gene (reference sequence). The CDR3 DNA reads TGTTCCAGCAGCTTAGTGCTGAGTGGCTCTGGAAACACCATATATTTT. Translated, it gives CSSSLVLSGSGNTIYF.

This clone was seen more than once but under ten times. The chain links TRBV6-1 to TRBJ2-2, with a tentative D call TRBD2 (5 bases). V dropped 3 bases and J dropped 1 base, with 9 bases sitting between them. The CDR3 contains 15 residues. CDR1 and CDR2 from the germline V gene are MNHNS and SASEGT. CDR3 sequence (DNA): TGTGCCAGCAGTGATCAACTAGAGAACACCGGGGAGCTGTTTTTT. It codes for CASSDQLENTGELFF.

The chain employs TRBV9 and TRBJ1-5; 10 nucleotides agree with TRBD1. The length of the CDR3 is 14 residues. CDR1 SGDLS and CDR2 YYNGEE come from the germline V gene. Trimming removed 4 bases from V and 11 bases from J; junction bases left unmatched: 9. The CDR3 loop reads CASSPGQGIRAQHF. CDR3 nucleotide sequence: TGTGCCAGCAGCCCGGGACAGGGGATTAGGGCCCAGCATTTT. The full variable domain, with the rest looked up from reference TRBV9 and TRBJ1-5, is DSGVTQTPKHLITATGQRVTLRCSPRSGDLSVYWYQQSLDQGLQFLIQYYNGEERAKGNILERFSAQQFPDLHSELNLSSLELGDSALYFCASSPGQGIRAQHFGDGTRLSIL.

The rearrangement links TRBV13 to TRBJ1-6; the match to TRBD1 covers 10 bases. J gave up 8 bases and V 1 base, and 2 bases lay outside the gene matches. Per germline, CDR1 PRHDT and CDR2 FYEKMQ (reference sequence). This CDR3 spans 15 amino acids. In nucleotides, the CDR3 is TGTGCCAGCAGCTTAGAGACAGGGGGCGATTCACCCCTCCACTTT. This encodes CASSLETGGDSPLHF.

A few counts support this clone. The chain links TRBV7-3 to TRBJ2-1; 10 bases line up with TRBD1. The germline V gene encodes CDR1 SGHTA and CDR2 FQGTGA. This CDR3 comprises 15 residues. Trimming cost V 1 base and J 7 bases; bases outside gene matches: 4. The CDR3 DNA follows: TGTGCCAGCAGCTTAAACCGACAGGGGGCTAATGAGCAGTTCTTC. Protein product: CASSLNRQGANEQFF.

This rearrangement joins TRBV7-8 to TRBJ2-7, with TRBD1 matching 9 bases. This CDR3 spans 13 amino acids. V lost 5 bases and J lost 3; bases outside the gene matches: 2. Germline loops: CDR1 SGHVS, CDR2 FQNEAQ. The CDR3: CASSPTGGYEQYF. The DNA for the CDR3 is TGTGCCAGCAGCCCGACAGGGGGCTACGAGCAGTACTTC.

This chain connects TRBV30 to TRBJ1-6; TRBD1 might be the D (5 bases). Trimming cost V 4 bases and J 7 bases, with 20 bases left between them. Germline lookup yields CDR1 GTSNPN and CDR2 SVGIG (reference sequence). CDR3 length equals 16 residues. The CDR3 DNA follows: TGTGCCTGGAAAGGGGAGGGCAGAGGGGACAATTCACCCCTCCACTTT. Its protein is CAWKGEGRGDNSPLHF.

The V and J genes are TRBV5-5 and TRBJ2-1, with 8 nucleotides matching TRBD2. The CDR3 loop spans 16 amino acids. Germline V gene lookup returns CDR1 SGHKS and CDR2 YYEKEE (reference sequence). V shed 4 bases, J shed 0 bases, and the junction held 6 bases outside the gene matches. As DNA, the CDR3 is TGTGCCAGCAGCGTTATAGCGGGAAGCTCCTACAATGAGCAGTTCTTC. Protein sequence: CASSVIAGSSYNEQFF.

The rearrangement links TRBV18 to TRBJ1-4; maybe TRBD1 (5 bases). The CDR3 contains 13 residues. The germline V and J ends were trimmed by 8 bases and 2 bases, with 9 bases remaining between them. CDR1 is KGHSH, CDR2 LQKENI, per germline. In nucleotides, the CDR3 is TGTGCCAGCGGACAAGGGACTAATGAAAAACTGTTTTTT. Its protein product is CASGQGTNEKLFF. Variable domain in full (rest from reference TRBV18 and TRBJ1-4): NAGVMQNPRHLVRRRGQEARLRCSPMKGHSHVYWYRQLPEEGLKFMVYLQKENIIDESGMPKERFSAEFPKEGPSILRIQQVVRGDSAAYFCASGQGTNEKLFFGSGTQLSVL.

The chain uses TRBV5-1 and TRBJ2-3; 9 bases match TRBD2. J gave up 2 bases and V 3 bases, and 13 bases lay outside the gene matches. CDR1 SGHRS and CDR2 YFSETQ come from the germline V gene. The CDR3 consists of 18 residues. CDR3 loop: CASSYPGLAEYNTDTQYF. CDR3 coding DNA: TGCGCCAGCAGCTACCCGGGACTAGCAGAGTACAACACAGATACGCAGTATTTT.

This clone was observed a single time. This chain uses TRBV19 with TRBJ1-5; D may be TRBD1 (6 bases). Germline V gene sequence: CDR1 LNHDA, CDR2 SQIVND (reference sequence). The V end was cut by 9 bases, the J end by 1 base, with 19 bases between. The CDR3 sequence is 16 residues long. CDR3 sequence: CASKSRGAQSNQPQHF. The DNA for the CDR3 is TGTGCCAGCAAATCCCGGGGGGCGCAGAGCAATCAGCCCCAGCATTTT. Full variable domain (remainder filled in from reference TRBV19 and TRBJ1-5): DGGITQSPKYLFRKEGQNVTLSCEQNLNHDAMYWYRQDPGQGLRLIYYSQIVNDFQKGDIAEGYSVSREKKESFPLTVTSAQKNPTAFYLCASKSRGAQSNQPQHFGDGTRLSIL.

The chain recombines TRBV10-1 with TRBJ1-1; 10 positions match TRBD1. Germline CDR1 is WNHNN and CDR2 is SYGVQD (reference sequence). The CDR3 loop spans 14 amino acids. Trimming removed 6 bases from V and 3 bases from J; junction bases left unmatched: 4. The CDR3 is CASRSGTGDTEAFF. The CDR3 DNA is TGCGCCAGCAGATCCGGGACAGGGGACACTGAAGCTTTCTTT.

The chain uses TRBV7-3 and TRBJ2-1, with TRBD2 matching 10 bases. Germline V gene lookup returns CDR1 SGHTA and CDR2 FQGTGA. The V segment lost 2 bases and the J segment 3 bases; nucleotides outside the gene matches: 4. The CDR3 has 16 amino acids. Written as DNA, the CDR3 is TGTGCCAGCAGCTTAGTGGCTAGCGGGAGCTACAATGAGCAGTTCTTC. It specifies CASSLVASGSYNEQFF. Full variable domain (rest looked up from reference TRBV7-3 and TRBJ2-1): GAGVSQTPSNKVTEKGKYVELRCDPISGHTALYWYRQSLGQGPEFLIYFQGTGAADDSGLPNDRFFAVRPEGSVSTLKIQRTERGDSAVYLCASSLVASGSYNEQFFGPGTRLTVL.

This clone was seen only a few times. V is TRBV21-1 and J is TRBJ1-2. TRBV21-1 corresponds to a pseudogene. The CDR3 extends over 14 amino acids. The CDR3 region has the DNA TGTGCCAGCAGCAAATCGGGGAACCACTATGGCTACACCTTC. Translated: CASSKSGNHYGYTF.

The J gene is TRBJ2-3, the V gene TRBV28, with TRBD1 matching over 8 bases. The J segment lost 3 bases and the V segment lost 4 bases, leaving 6 bases of the junction unmatched. CDR3 length: 15 amino acids. Per the germline V gene, CDR1 is MDHEN and CDR2 is SYDVKM. The CDR3 spells CASSSQGARTDTQYF. The CDR3 nucleotides read TGTGCCAGCAGTTCCCAGGGGGCGCGGACAGATACGCAGTATTTT.

V and J are TRBV7-2 and TRBJ1-1, with 7 bases fitting TRBD1. Germline-derived CDR1 and CDR2 are SGHTA and FQGNSA. Germline trimming cut 5 bases from V and 1 base from J; bases unmatched to any gene: 4. CDR3 length: 14 amino acids. CDR3 bases: TGTGCCAGCAGCGTGGGACAGCAGAACACTGAAGCTTTCTTT. Amino acid sequence: CASSVGQQNTEAFF.